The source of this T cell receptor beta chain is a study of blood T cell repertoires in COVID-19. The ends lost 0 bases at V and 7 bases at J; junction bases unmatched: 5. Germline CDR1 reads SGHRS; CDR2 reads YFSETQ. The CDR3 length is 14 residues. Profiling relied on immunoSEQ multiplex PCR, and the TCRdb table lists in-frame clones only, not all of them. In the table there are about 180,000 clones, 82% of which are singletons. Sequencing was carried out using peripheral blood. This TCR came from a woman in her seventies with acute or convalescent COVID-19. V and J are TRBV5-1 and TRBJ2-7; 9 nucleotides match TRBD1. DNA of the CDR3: TGCGCCAGCAGCTTGGGGACAGGGGATTGGGAGCAGTACTTC. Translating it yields CASSLGTGDWEQYF.